Sequencing of this T cell receptor beta chain was carried out in a study of glioma-infiltrating T cells. Findings and limits, study-wide: Tissue-blood divergence was below expectation in non-neoplastic patients, above in gliomas. CDR3 overlap between tissue and blood was very small.

Amplification of TCR alpha and beta CDR3 regions from RNA used iRepertoire nested multiplex PCR. Input was about 100-450 ng of tissue mRNA or PBMC total RNA. TCRdb reanalysed the multiplex PCR reads using MiXCR and keeps one entry per CDR3 protein. Among approximately 90,000 distinct CDR3 sequences listed, 23% were seen once. CDR3 length: 13 residues. Trimming took 7 bases from V and 3 from J, leaving 12 bases between them. Germline values: CDR1 MNHNS, CDR2 SASEGT. This clonotype was detected many times. Its antigen is unknown. The material sequenced was glioma tissue, nonneoplastic brain tissue, or PBMCs (not recorded which). The source is a human donor with low-grade glioma or glioblastoma, undergoing nonglioma brain surgery, or in good health (not recorded which). The chain couples TRBV6-1 to TRBJ1-1; D is uncertain. CDR3 sequence: CASTPIGHTEAFF. CDR3 coding DNA: TGTGCCAGCACCCCGATAGGACACACTGAAGCTTTCTTT.